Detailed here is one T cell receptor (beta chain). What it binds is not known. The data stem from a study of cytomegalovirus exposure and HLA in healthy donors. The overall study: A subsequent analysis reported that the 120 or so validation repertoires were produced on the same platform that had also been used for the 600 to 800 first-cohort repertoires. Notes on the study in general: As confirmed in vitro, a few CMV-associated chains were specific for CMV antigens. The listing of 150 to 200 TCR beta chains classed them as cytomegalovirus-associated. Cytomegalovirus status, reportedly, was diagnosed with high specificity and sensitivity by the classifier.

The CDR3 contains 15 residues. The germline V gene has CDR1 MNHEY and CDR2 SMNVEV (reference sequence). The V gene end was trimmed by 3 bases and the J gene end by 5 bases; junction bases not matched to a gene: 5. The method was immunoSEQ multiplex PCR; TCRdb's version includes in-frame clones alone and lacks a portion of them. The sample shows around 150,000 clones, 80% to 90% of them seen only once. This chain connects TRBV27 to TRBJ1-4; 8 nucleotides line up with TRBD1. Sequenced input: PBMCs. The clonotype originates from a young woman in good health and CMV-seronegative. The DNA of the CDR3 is TGTGCCAGCAGTTTCCAGGGGGCGACAAATGAAAAACTGTTTTTT. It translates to CASSFQGATNEKLFF.